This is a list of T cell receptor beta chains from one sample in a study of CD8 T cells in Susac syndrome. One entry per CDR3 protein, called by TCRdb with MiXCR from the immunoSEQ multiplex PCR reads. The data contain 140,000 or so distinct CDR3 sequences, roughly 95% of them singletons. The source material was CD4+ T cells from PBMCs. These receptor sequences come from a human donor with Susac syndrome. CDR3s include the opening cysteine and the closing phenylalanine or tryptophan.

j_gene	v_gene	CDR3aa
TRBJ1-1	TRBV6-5	CASSYSIPATEAFF
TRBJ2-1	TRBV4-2	CASSGGRGGTYNEQFF
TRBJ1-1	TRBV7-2	CASSLSGTTFLNTEAFF
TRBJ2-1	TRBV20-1	CSAGNREGHDEQFF
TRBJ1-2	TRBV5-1	CASSQGYVRGYTF
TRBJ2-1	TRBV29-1	CSVERLAGGYNEQFF
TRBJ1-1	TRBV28	CASRLDTEAFF
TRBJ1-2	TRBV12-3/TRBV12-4	CASSLVAPEDYGYTF
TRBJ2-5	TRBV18	CASSPGSDETQYF
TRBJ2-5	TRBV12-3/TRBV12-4	CASSFRQLANRETQYF
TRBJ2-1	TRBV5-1	CASSLDGRHEQFF
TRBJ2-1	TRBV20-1	CSARDPSGVGGNHNEQFF
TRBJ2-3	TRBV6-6	CASQPGHSLTDTQYF
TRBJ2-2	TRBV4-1	CASSQGRVSDTGELFF
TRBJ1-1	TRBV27	CASSLYGRTNTEAFF
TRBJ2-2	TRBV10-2	CASSEPGLNTGELFF
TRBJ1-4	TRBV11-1	CASSLPGQGTILFF
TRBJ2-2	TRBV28	CASSFSSGSRTGELFF
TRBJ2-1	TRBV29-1	CSVEVGSRGSYNEQFF
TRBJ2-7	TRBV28	CASTRSYEQYF
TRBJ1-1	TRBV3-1	CASSRPGQGAFF
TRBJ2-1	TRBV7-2	CASNPGGSGSSTSYNEQFF
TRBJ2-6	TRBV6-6	CASSYSMAVINVLTF
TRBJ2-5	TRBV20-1	CSAVLLGGETQYF
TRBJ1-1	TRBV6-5	CASIGTNTEAFF
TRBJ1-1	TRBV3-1	CASSQVQGNTEAFF
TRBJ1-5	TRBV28	CATTGGSLVGRNQPQHF